The sequence of this TCR beta chain was determined in a study of blood T cell repertoires in COVID-19. Looking at the study overall: The analysed material was cDNA or gDNA that came from T cells, B-cell-depleted T cells, or PBMCs.

J lost 4 bases, V lost 5 bases, and 2 bases had no gene match. Germline values: CDR1 KGHDR, CDR2 SFDVKD. The CDR3 totals 14 residues. The repertoire was sequenced with immunoSEQ multiplex PCR; TCRdb's copy has only in-frame clones and lacks some. The sample includes over 110,000 clones, around 90% of them seen just once. The sequenced material came from peripheral blood. The V call is TRBV24-1, the J call TRBJ2-7; 12 positions agree with TRBD1. This TCR derives from a man aged 65 to 79 with acute or convalescent COVID-19. Here the CDR3 reads CATSAGQGAYEQYF. DNA for the CDR3: TGTGCCACCAGTGCGGGACAGGGGGCTTACGAGCAGTACTTC.